This T cell receptor beta chain comes out of a study of shared clonotypes between healthy human individuals (dated by TCRdb to 2018 to 2020). Concerning the study at large: A few men and a couple of women, aged 18 to 49 years, made up the cohort. Each donor's leukapheresis produced roughly between about 0.85 and 10 billion PBMCs. To estimate repertoire size and how much clonotypes are shared between individuals, the study performed deep sequencing of blood TCR repertoires from five healthy adults. Per donor, three plates each were used for CD4 naive and CD4 memory, two for CD8 naive, and one for CD8 memory. Different laboratories and diverse techniques were used to prepare libraries and sequence TCR repertoires, to increase sequencing depth and limit assay-specific biases.

Using the deep immunoSEQ assay, multiplex PCR amplified TCR CDR3 regions from genomic DNA. For each cell subset, the extracted genomic DNA was distributed evenly across all wells of several immunoSEQ 96-well plates, and each plate served as one replicate. For sorted subsets, about 210 ng of genomic DNA, equivalent to around 29,000 T cell genomes, went into each replicate PCR. Purified libraries were measured with a Qubit 3.0 fluorometer, size-checked on a Bioanalyzer 2100, and measured again with the KAPA Library Quantification kit. A separate single-read 150-cycle Illumina NextSeq 550 flow cell was used to sequence each immunoSEQ 96-well plate. Under the source paper's analysis protocol: Because the immunoSEQ output held only junctional sequences and lacked quality scores, the filtering could not match the filtering applied to full-length reads. Sequences were annotated with PyIR, a Python wrapper for IgBLAST v1.9, using IMGT germline references to assign V/J genes and CDR3. Any read was removed if the V/J assignment was weak (E-value above 1e-6), the CDR3 was missing, or the read contained stop codons, out-of-frame junctions, or ambiguous translated residues. V3J clonotypes were defined as sequences sharing an identical inferred V gene, J gene, and CDR3 amino acid sequence. The percentage overlap between two repertoires was calculated by dividing the number of shared unique clonotypes by the size of the smaller repertoire. Three approaches were used to assess repertoire richness: RTK rarefaction, the Chao1 estimator, and Recon v2.1 estimates of unobserved clonotypes. Generation probabilities were computed with OLGA for all TCRbeta clonotypes obtained by the gDNA method from a few donors. The table comes from immuneACCESS by way of TCRdb, which keeps in-frame sequences with V and J called. Part of the clones is missing from these tables; in studies checked, under half for an unresolved V gene and the rest for unknown reasons. V, J and clone size reflect that table, while D and trimming were determined from the DNA. This sample comprises a few million clones, roughly nine tenths of them detected only once. Around 0.14% of the sample is in the top ten clones.

On this clone: Its antigen remains undetermined. Base qualities were left out, and no much larger clone turns up one base away.

Study-wide conclusions, independent of this receptor: The small number of donors limited the genetic and exposure-history diversity represented. Sharing across several donors was observed for roughly 5% of naive CD4, 3.5% of naive CD8, 2% to 2.5% of memory CD4, and around 0.42% of memory CD8 clonotypes. Naive subsets generally had larger estimated clonotype richness than memory subsets did. Sampling was restricted to blood, and TCR repertoires in tissue are likely to differ from TCR repertoires in blood. Compared with non-shared clonotypes, clonotypes shared by all four sorted-subset donors had higher generation probabilities. Pairwise subsampling led to the expectation that sequencing depth would affect the degree of clonotype sharing among donors. Rarefaction of sorted-subset datasets indicated incomplete sequencing despite the large sequencing depth.

Sequences MDHEN (CDR1) and SYDVKM (CDR2) are obtained from the germline V gene. Trimmed from V: 8 bases; trimmed from J: 9 bases; junction bases lacking a gene match: 14. The CDR3 measures 14 amino acids from cysteine to phenylalanine. Left in the record is the CDR3 DNA by itself, 42 bases read in frame from the first base. Healthy HIV-negative adults with no recently reported acute infections or vaccinations were included as donors. All donors were Caucasian adults living in Nashville, Tennessee, USA. CD4+ T cells were enriched by magnetic negative selection, after which naive cells were positively selected on CD45RA and the negative fraction was taken as the memory subset. After blood collection by leukapheresis, PBMCs were isolated using Ficoll-Histopaque density gradient centrifugation and then cryopreserved in the vapor phase of liquid nitrogen. Analytical flow cytometry was used to check the purity and quantity of each magnetically sorted T cell population. From each sorted fraction, genomic DNA was isolated and quantified by UV absorbance on a Nanodrop 2000c.

This TCR was recovered from a man between 18 and 35 years old in good health. The chain links TRBV28 with TRBJ2-5; TRBD2 matches 8 bases in the middle. The sequencing sample was made of naive CD4+ T cells sorted from blood. According to the study, the label for this sample's cell subset or site signals: CD45RA+ positively selected. The CDR3 in this case is CASRGGTKAGSQYF. The nucleotides are TGTGCCAGCCGCGGGGGGACCAAAGCCGGGTCCCAGTACTTC.